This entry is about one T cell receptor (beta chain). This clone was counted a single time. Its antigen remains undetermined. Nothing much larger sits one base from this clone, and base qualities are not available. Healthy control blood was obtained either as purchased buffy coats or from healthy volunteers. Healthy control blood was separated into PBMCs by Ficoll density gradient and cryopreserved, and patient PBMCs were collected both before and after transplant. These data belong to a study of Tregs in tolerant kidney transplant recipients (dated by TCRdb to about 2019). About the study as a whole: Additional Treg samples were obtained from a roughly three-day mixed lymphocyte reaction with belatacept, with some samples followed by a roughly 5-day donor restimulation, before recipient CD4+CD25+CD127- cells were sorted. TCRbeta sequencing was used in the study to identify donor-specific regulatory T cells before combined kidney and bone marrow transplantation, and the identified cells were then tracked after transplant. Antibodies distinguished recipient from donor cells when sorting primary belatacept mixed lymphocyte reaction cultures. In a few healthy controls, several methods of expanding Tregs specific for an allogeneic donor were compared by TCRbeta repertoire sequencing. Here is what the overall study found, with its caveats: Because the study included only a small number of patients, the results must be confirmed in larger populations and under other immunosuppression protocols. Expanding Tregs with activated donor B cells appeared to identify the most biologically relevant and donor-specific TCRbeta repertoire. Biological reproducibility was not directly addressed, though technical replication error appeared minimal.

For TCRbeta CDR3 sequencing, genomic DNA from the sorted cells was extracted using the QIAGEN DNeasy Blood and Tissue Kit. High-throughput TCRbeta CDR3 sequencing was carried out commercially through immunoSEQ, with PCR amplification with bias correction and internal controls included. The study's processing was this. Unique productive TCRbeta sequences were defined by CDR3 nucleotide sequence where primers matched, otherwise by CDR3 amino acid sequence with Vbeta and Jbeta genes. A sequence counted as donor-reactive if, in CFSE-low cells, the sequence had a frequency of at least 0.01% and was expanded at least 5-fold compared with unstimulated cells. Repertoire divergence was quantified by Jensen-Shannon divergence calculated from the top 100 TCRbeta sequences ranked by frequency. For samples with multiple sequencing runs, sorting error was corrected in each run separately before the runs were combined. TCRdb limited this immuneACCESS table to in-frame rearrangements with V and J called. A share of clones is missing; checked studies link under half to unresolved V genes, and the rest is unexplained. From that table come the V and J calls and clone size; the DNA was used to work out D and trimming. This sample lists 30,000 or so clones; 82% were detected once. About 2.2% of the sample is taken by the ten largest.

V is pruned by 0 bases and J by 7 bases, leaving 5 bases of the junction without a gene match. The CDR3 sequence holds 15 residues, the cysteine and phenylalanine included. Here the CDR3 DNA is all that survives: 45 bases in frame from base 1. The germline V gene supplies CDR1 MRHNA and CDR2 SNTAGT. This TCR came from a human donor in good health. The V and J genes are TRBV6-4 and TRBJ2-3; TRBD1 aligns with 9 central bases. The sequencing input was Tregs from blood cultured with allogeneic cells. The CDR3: CASSDSGTGKNTQYF. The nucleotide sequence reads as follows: TGTGCCAGCAGTGACTCAGGGACAGGGAAGAATACGCAGTATTTT.